This T cell receptor (beta chain) was identified in a study of blood T cell repertoires in COVID-19. The protocol was immunoSEQ multiplex PCR, while the TCRdb copy is restricted to in-frame clones and leaves out a portion. Here the sample spans 200,000 to 250,000 clones, under 85% being singletons. Germline V gene data show CDR1 as KGHDR and CDR2 as SFDVKD. The J segment lost 7 bases and the V segment lost 1 base, leaving 5 bases of the junction unmatched. CDR3 length: 15 amino acids. Sequenced sample: peripheral blood. The TCR sequence derives from a woman in her thirties or forties with active or convalescent COVID-19. The V gene is TRBV24-1, the J gene TRBJ1-4, with 7 nucleotides matching TRBD1. CDR3 residues: CATSDFVRGTEKLFF. CDR3 nucleotides: TGTGCCACCAGTGATTTCGTCAGGGGGACTGAAAAACTGTTTTTT.